Following are 22 T cell receptor beta chains from one sample sequenced in a study of blood T cell repertoires in COVID-19. Sequencing was performed with immunoSEQ multiplex PCR; in TCRdb, only in-frame clones are kept and a portion is missing. The sample includes roughly 280,000 clones, 86% seen only once; the top ten take approximately 2%. The sample consisted of peripheral blood. The source of these receptors is a man aged 30-40 years with active or convalescent COVID-19.

The chain links TRBV2 to TRBJ1-1; D remains ambiguous. V lost 6 bases to trimming and J lost 0 bases, with 17 bases between them. CDR3 length equals 16 residues. Germline-derived CDR1 and CDR2 are SNHLY and FYNNEI. CDR3: CASRGTMPRMNTEAFF. CDR3 in DNA: TGTGCCAGCAGGGGTACAATGCCGAGGATGAACACTGAAGCTTTCTTT.

The chain couples TRBV10-2 to TRBJ2-7; D is unresolved. The ends were cut back, 4 bases at V and 3 bases at J, with 13 bases in the middle. The germline gives CDR1 WSHSY, CDR2 SAAADI. CDR3 length: 14 residues. Written as DNA, the CDR3 is TGCGCCAGCAGTGTATCTAGTTTGGTCTACGAGCAGTACTTC. Its protein product is CASSVSSLVYEQYF.

This chain links TRBV7-8 with TRBJ2-1; 10 nucleotides line up with TRBD2. This CDR3 is 16 amino acids long. CDR1 is SGHVS and CDR2 is FQNEAQ in the germline V gene. The V segment lost 1 base and the J segment 7 bases; nucleotides outside the gene matches: 7. The CDR3, as DNA: TGTGCCAGCAGCTTAGTTGTCTTAGCGGGGGGTAATGAGCAGTTCTTC. Residues: CASSLVVLAGGNEQFF.

This rearrangement joins TRBV5-1 to TRBJ2-1, with 7 bases identical to TRBD1. Germline CDR1 SGHRS, CDR2 YFSETQ. V trimming: 6 bases; J trimming: 6 bases; junction bases outside the gene matches: 18. The CDR3 sequence is 17 residues long. The CDR3, as DNA: TGCGCCAGCACCCTTGACAGGGAACGGGGTTGGACCAATGAGCAGTTCTTC. This translates into CASTLDRERGWTNEQFF.

The V gene is TRBV7-9, the J gene TRBJ1-6, with 7 bases lining up with TRBD1. This CDR3 has 15 amino acids. Per the germline V gene, CDR1 is SEHNR and CDR2 is FQNEAQ (reference sequence). J was trimmed by 9 bases and V by 4 bases; bases with no gene match: 9. CDR3: CASSSTTGLPSPLHF. In DNA form, the CDR3 reads TGTGCCAGCAGCTCAACGACAGGGCTTCCTTCACCCCTCCACTTT.

The chain carries TRBV29-1 and TRBJ1-4; unclear D gene. V lost 3 bases, J lost 4 bases, and 12 bases lay in between. Germline V CDR1 and CDR2: SQVTM, ANQGSEA. This CDR3 region has 14 residues. CDR3 region: CSVDLDGSNEKLFF. In DNA form, the CDR3 reads TGCAGCGTTGATTTGGACGGGAGTAATGAAAAACTGTTTTTT.

This chain joins TRBV30 and TRBJ1-1, with D possibly matching TRBD1 (5 bases). Germline V gives CDR1 GTSNPN, CDR2 SVGIG (reference sequence). The CDR3 sequence is 12 residues long. Trimming left V 4 bases short and J 0 bases short, with 6 bases between. The CDR3, as DNA: TGTGCCTGGAAACAGGTGAACACTGAAGCTTTCTTT. Its protein product is CAWKQVNTEAFF.

V is TRBV2 and J is TRBJ2-7, with TRBD2 identical over 8 bases. There are 16 residues in the CDR3. From germline, CDR1 is SNHLY and CDR2 FYNNEI. Trimming at V came to 8 bases and at J to 2 bases, leaving 14 bases not matched to a gene. CDR3 in amino acids: CASGKGRAGGTYEQYF. CDR3 nucleotides: TGTGCCAGCGGTAAGGGTAGGGCGGGGGGCACCTACGAGCAGTACTTC.

The chain has TRBV30 and TRBJ2-2, with 8 bases fitting TRBD1. Trimming cost V 4 bases and J 0 bases; bases outside gene matches: 4. The CDR3 has 15 residues. Germline V gene data show CDR1 as GTSNPN and CDR2 as SVGIG (reference sequence). The CDR3 DNA reads as TGTGCCTGGAATCCGGGACAGGCGAACACCGGGGAGCTGTTTTTT. It codes for CAWNPGQANTGELFF. Variable domain in full (rest from reference TRBV30 and TRBJ2-2): SQTIHQWPATLVQPVGSPLSLECTVEGTSNPNLYWYRQAAGRGLQLLFYSVGIGQISSEVPQNLSASRPQDRQFILSSKKLLLSDSGFYLCAWNPGQANTGELFFGEGSRLTVL.

The genes are TRBV24-1 and TRBJ2-4; D is possibly TRBD2 (6 bases). The CDR3 spans 12 residues. Trimming removed 3 bases at V and 8 bases at J, with 7 bases between. From germline, CDR1 is KGHDR and CDR2 SFDVKD. CDR3 residues: CATSDGGDIQYF. In DNA, the CDR3 is TGTGCCACCAGTGATGGAGGGGACATTCAGTACTTC.

The chain carries TRBV19 and TRBJ1-1, with D unresolved. The germline gives CDR1 LNHDA, CDR2 SQIVND (reference sequence). Trimming pared 3 bases from V and 0 bases from J, leaving 11 bases between. This CDR3 has 15 residues. CDR3 loop: CASSIERELNTEAFF. CDR3 coding DNA: TGTGCCAGTAGTATTGAGAGGGAGCTGAACACTGAAGCTTTCTTT.

V gene TRBV6-1 combines with J gene TRBJ1-1, with D unresolved. The V gene lost 3 bases and the J gene lost 3 bases, with 8 bases spanning the gap. This CDR3 region has 13 residues. Germline values: CDR1 MNHNS, CDR2 SASEGT. The CDR3: CASSEPRDTEAFF. The CDR3 nucleotides read TGTGCCAGCAGTGAGCCAAGAGACACTGAAGCTTTCTTT.

V and J are TRBV15 and TRBJ2-1; TRBD2 aligns across 12 bases. Germline lookup yields CDR1 LNHNV and CDR2 YYDKDF (reference sequence). The CDR3 runs 16 residues. The J segment lost 4 bases and the V segment lost 5 bases, leaving 6 bases of the junction unmatched. The chain's CDR3 is CATSSGTSGLYNEQFF. The CDR3 DNA is TGTGCCACCAGCTCCGGGACTAGCGGGTTATACAATGAGCAGTTCTTC. Full variable domain (remainder filled in from reference TRBV15 and TRBJ2-1): DAMVIQNPRYQVTQFGKPVTLSCSQTLNHNVMYWYQQKSSQAPKLLFHYYDKDFNNEADTPDNFQSRRPNTSFCFLDIRSPGLGDTAMYLCATSSGTSGLYNEQFFGPGTRLTVL.

CDR3 protein: CASSLAASGNTGELFF. The CDR3 nucleotides read TGCGCCAGCAGCTTGGCGGCTAGCGGAAACACCGGGGAGCTGTTTTTT. The chain employs TRBV5-1 and TRBJ2-2, with TRBD2 identical over 7 bases. The germline gives CDR1 SGHRS, CDR2 YFSETQ. Trimming removed 0 bases from V and 2 bases from J; junction bases left unmatched: 4. The CDR3 length is 16 residues.

This clone was seen a handful of times. As DNA, the CDR3 is TGTGCCAGCAGTGACGAGCCTCAATACGAGCAGTACTTC. This gives the protein CASSDEPQYEQYF. This rearrangement joins TRBV6-1 to TRBJ2-7; D unclear. The CDR3 is 13 amino acids. The ends were cut back, 3 bases at V and 4 bases at J, with 10 bases in the middle. The germline gives CDR1 MNHNS, CDR2 SASEGT.

The chain recombines TRBV9 with TRBJ2-5; 7 bases map to TRBD2. The V and J ends lost 0 bases and 0 bases, in that order; junction bases with no gene match: 5. The V gene's germline CDR1 is SGDLS and CDR2 YYNGEE. This CDR3 is 16 amino acids long. The chain's CDR3 is CASSVDGGEYQETQYF. CDR3 in DNA: TGTGCCAGCAGCGTAGATGGGGGGGAGTACCAAGAGACCCAGTACTTC.

This rearrangement joins TRBV2 to TRBJ1-4; unclear D gene. V was clipped by 7 bases and J by 6 bases, with 9 bases between them. The CDR3 length is 12 residues. The V gene's germline CDR1 is SNHLY and CDR2 FYNNEI. The CDR3 reads CASTGPDEKLFF. CDR3 in DNA: TGTGCCAGCACTGGGCCTGATGAAAAACTGTTTTTT.

The V gene is TRBV27, the J gene TRBJ2-2; perhaps TRBD1 as D (5 bases). This CDR3 comprises 15 residues. CDR1 and CDR2 (germline): MNHEY, SMNVEV (reference sequence). Trimming removed 4 bases from V and 1 base from J, with 10 bases in between. The CDR3, as DNA: TGTGCCAGCAGTTCCTATGACAGGAACACCGGGGAGCTGTTTTTT. Residues: CASSSYDRNTGELFF.

The chain carries TRBV9 and TRBJ2-1; 8 bases agree with TRBD2. The CDR3 has 16 residues. J gave up 6 bases and V 4 bases, and 12 bases lay outside the gene matches. Germline CDR1 is SGDLS and CDR2 is YYNGEE. CDR3 coding DNA: TGTGCCAGCAGCCCCTCCCGCACTAGCGGTCCCAATGAGCAGTTCTTC. Its translation is CASSPSRTSGPNEQFF.

The rearrangement links TRBV11-1 to TRBJ1-1; D may be TRBD1 (6 bases). The length of the CDR3 is 14 residues. Trimming stripped 5 bases from V and 4 bases from J, with 14 bases between. Germline V gene sequence: CDR1 SGHAT, CDR2 FQDESV (reference sequence). In DNA form, the CDR3 reads TGTGCCAGCAGCCCCAATCCCAGGGGCACTGAAGCTTTCTTT. Protein: CASSPNPRGTEAFF.

Only a few counts were recorded for this clone. This chain connects TRBV3-1 (or the pseudogene TRBV3-2) to TRBJ2-1; 10 bases align to TRBD2. The CDR3 contains 16 residues. Germline V gene data show CDR1 as LGHDT and CDR2 as YNNKEL (reference sequence). With 5 bases clipped from V and 4 bases from J, the junction kept 8 bases outside the gene matches. CDR3 coding DNA: TGTGCCAGCAGCGATGTTCTAGCGGGAGCGTACAATGAGCAGTTCTTC. Translated, it gives CASSDVLAGAYNEQFF.

The rearrangement uses TRBV7-9 and TRBJ2-1; 9 bases align to TRBD2. This CDR3 is built from 13 residues. Germline V gives CDR1 SEHNR, CDR2 FQNEAQ (reference sequence). V lost 5 bases and J lost 9; bases outside the gene matches: 5. CDR3 in amino acids: CASSRGGASEQFF. CDR3 nucleotides: TGTGCCAGCAGCCGCGGGGGGGCCTCTGAGCAGTTCTTC.